These T cell receptor beta chains were read from a single sample in a study of CXCR3-negative and CXCR3-positive naive CD8 T cells. With the 5' RACE reads reprocessed, TCRdb shows one record per CDR3 protein and no DNA. This table holds 90,000 to 150,000 distinct CDR3 sequences. The sequenced material came from naive CXCR3+ CD8+ T cells from blood. Receptor source: a human donor in good health. Some clones in this sample may be carry-over from other donors' samples. CDR3s include the opening cysteine and the closing phenylalanine or tryptophan.

v_gene,j_gene,CDR3aa
TRBV14,TRBJ2-5,CASSLGVLEETQYF
TRBV13,TRBJ2-7,CASSLGLMGAEQEWAHEQYF
TRBV6-7,TRBJ2-7,CASQIARLAGVYEQYF
TRBV29-1,TRBJ2-2,CSVVWGTGELFF
TRBV5-1,TRBJ2-1,CASSLAAFSSYNEQFF
TRBV4-1,TRBJ2-7,CASSRGTSGSSEQYF
TRBV2,TRBJ2-5,CASRGGDHRETQYF
TRBV5-1,TRBJ1-1,CASSLVSSGSSYEAFF
TRBV20-1,TRBJ2-7,CSARSQGASYEQYF
TRBV5-1,TRBJ2-7,CASSPGQGWDEQYF
TRBV5-6,TRBJ1-1,CASTDDVRNTEAFF
TRBV20-1,TRBJ2-7,CSASADLTAYEQYF
TRBV15,TRBJ2-2,CATSRTSSNTGELFF